The 4 T cell receptor beta chains below come from one sample, sequenced in a study of T cells in Graves' hyperthyroidism and ophthalmopathy. RNA transcripts served as the template for amplifying TCR beta CDR3 regions. First-round RT-PCR of the TCR CDR3 relied on the HTBI primer set. A single record per CDR3 protein comes from TCRdb applying MiXCR to the multiplex PCR reads. The repertoire holds about half a million distinct CDR3 sequences, around 15% seen once, with 25% to 30% in the top ten. Sequencing used blood. These receptors came from a woman aged 30 to 39 with Graves' ophthalmopathy.

The chain uses TRBV20-1 and TRBJ2-2; 8 bases line up with TRBD1. J was trimmed by 1 base and V by 0 bases; bases with no gene match: 1. This CDR3 has 15 amino acids. Germline CDR1 reads DFQATT; CDR2 reads SNEGSKA (reference sequence). CDR3 nucleotides: TGCAGTGCTAGAGACAGGGGGCTGAACACCGGGGAGCTGTTTTTT. As protein: CSARDRGLNTGELFF.

This chain connects TRBV19 to TRBJ1-2, with unresolved D. Trimming removed 5 bases at V and 6 bases at J, with 16 bases between. Looked up from germline, CDR1 is LNHDA and CDR2 is SQIVND (reference sequence). The CDR3 runs to 14 residues. The CDR3 sequence is CASSWEGSGDGYTF. In nucleotides, the CDR3 is TGTGCCAGTAGTTGGGAGGGAAGCGGAGATGGCTACACCTTC.

This clonotype was seen many times. J is TRBJ2-7 and V is TRBV29-1; possible D gene TRBD1, 6 bases. The CDR3 runs to 13 residues. The germline gives CDR1 SQVTM, CDR2 ANQGSEA. V was trimmed by 4 bases and J by 3 bases, leaving 13 bases between them. The CDR3 region is CSVVIQGVYEQYF. CDR3 sequence (DNA): TGCAGCGTTGTTATACAGGGAGTCTACGAGCAGTACTTC.

This clonotype was seen more than once but under ten times. This chain joins TRBV4-1 and TRBJ2-3; 8 nucleotides match TRBD2. V lost 0 bases, J lost 5 bases, and 13 bases stayed unmatched. Per the germline V gene, CDR1 is MGHRA and CDR2 is YSYEKL. The CDR3 contains 18 residues. The CDR3 nucleotides read TGCGCCAGCAGCCAAGAACGGATCCTAGCGGGCGACAGAGATACGCAGTATTTT. Residues: CASSQERILAGDRDTQYF.